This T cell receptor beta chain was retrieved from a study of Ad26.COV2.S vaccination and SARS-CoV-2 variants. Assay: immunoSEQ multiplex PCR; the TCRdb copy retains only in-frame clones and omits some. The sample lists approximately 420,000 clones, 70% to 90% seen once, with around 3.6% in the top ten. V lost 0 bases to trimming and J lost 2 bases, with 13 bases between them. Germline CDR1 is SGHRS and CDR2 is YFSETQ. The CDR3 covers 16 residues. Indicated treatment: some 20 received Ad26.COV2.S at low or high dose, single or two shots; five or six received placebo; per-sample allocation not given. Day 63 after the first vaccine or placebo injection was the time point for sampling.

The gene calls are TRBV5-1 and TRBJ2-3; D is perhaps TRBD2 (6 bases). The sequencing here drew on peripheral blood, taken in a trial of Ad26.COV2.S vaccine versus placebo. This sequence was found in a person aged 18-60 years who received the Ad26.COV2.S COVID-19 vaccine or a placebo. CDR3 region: CASSLDLGTFTDTQYF. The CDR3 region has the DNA TGCGCCAGCAGCTTGGATCTCGGGACTTTCACAGATACGCAGTATTTT.